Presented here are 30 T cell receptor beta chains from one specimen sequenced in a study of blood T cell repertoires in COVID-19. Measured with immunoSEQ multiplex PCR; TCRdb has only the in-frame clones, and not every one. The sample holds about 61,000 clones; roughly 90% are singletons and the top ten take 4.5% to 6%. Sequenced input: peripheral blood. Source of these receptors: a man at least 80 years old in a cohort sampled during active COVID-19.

In nucleotides, the CDR3 is TGTGCCACCGTTATAGCTGTGGGAGGGAACGAGCAGTACTTC. Translated: CATVIAVGGNEQYF. V usage is TRBV9 and J usage is TRBJ2-7; TRBD2 agrees at 7 bases. There are 14 residues in the CDR3. J lost 5 bases, V lost 9 bases, and 14 bases had no gene match. Germline V gene data show CDR1 as SGDLS and CDR2 as YYNGEE.

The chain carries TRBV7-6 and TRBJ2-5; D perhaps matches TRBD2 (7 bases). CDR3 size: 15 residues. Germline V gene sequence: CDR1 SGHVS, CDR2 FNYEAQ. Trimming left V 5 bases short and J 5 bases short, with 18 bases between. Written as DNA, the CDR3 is TGTGCCAGCAGCAGGGGACGGGGGGCAGGCGAGACCCAGTACTTC. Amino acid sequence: CASSRGRGAGETQYF.

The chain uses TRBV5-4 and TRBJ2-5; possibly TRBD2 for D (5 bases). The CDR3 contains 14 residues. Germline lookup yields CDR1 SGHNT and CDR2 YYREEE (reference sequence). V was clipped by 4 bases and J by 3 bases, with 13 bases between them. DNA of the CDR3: TGTGCCAGCAGCCGGGAAGGGCGGGAAGAGACCCAGTACTTC. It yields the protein CASSREGREETQYF. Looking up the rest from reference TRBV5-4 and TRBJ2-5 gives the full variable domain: ETGVTQSPTHLIKTRGQQVTLRCSSQSGHNTVSWYQQALGQGPQFIFQYYREEENGRGNFPPRFSGLQFPNYSSELNVNALELDDSALYLCASSREGREETQYFGPGTRLLVL.

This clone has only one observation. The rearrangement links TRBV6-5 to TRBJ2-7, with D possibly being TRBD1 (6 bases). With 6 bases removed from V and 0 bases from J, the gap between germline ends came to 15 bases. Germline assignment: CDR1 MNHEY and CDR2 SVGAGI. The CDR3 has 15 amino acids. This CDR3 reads CASRRTEGSSYEQYF. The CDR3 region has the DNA TGTGCCAGCAGAAGGACAGAGGGGAGCTCCTACGAGCAGTACTTC.

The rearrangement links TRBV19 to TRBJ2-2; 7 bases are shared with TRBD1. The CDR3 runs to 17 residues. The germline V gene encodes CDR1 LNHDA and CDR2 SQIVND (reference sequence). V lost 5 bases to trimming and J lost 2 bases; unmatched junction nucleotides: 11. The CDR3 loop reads CASSADRVASNTGELFF. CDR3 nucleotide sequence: TGTGCCAGTAGTGCCGACAGGGTCGCGAGTAACACCGGGGAGCTGTTTTTT.

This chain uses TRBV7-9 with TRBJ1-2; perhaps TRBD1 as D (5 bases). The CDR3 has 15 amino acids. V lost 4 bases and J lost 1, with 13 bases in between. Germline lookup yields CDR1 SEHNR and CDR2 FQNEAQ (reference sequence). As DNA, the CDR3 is TGTGCCAGCAGCTACCAGGGTGTGGATAACTATGGCTACACCTTC. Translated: CASSYQGVDNYGYTF.

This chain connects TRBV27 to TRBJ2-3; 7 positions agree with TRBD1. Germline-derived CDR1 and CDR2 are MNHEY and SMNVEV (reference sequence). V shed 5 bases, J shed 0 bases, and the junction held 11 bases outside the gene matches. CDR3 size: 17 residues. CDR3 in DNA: TGTGCCAGCAGTCTACGCCGGACAGGCCCTAGCACAGATACGCAGTATTTT. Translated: CASSLRRTGPSTDTQYF.

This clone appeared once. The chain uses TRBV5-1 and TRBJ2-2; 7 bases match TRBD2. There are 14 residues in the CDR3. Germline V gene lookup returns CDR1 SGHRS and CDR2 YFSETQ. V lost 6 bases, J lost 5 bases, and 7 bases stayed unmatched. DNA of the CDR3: TGCGCCAGCACCACGAGCGGGACGACCGGGGAGCTGTTTTTT. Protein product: CASTTSGTTGELFF.

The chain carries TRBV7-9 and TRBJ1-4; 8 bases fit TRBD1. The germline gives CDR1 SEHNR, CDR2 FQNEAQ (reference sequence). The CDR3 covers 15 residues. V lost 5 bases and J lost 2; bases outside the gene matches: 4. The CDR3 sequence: CASSARQGTNEKLFF. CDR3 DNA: TGTGCCAGCAGCGCCCGACAGGGGACTAATGAAAAACTGTTTTTT.

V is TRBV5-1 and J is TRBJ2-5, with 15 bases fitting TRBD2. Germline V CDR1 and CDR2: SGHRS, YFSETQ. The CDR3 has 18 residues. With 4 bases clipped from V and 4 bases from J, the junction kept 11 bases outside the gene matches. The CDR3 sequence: CASSRGTSGRQRGETQYF. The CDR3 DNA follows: TGCGCCAGCAGCAGAGGGACTAGCGGGAGGCAGAGAGGAGAGACCCAGTACTTC.

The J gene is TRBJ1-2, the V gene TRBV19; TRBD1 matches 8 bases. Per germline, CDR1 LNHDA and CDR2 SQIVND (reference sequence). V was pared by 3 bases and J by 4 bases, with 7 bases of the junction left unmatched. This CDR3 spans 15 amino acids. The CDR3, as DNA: TGTGCCAGTAGTATGCCGGGACAGGCTACCTATGGCTACACCTTC. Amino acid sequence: CASSMPGQATYGYTF.

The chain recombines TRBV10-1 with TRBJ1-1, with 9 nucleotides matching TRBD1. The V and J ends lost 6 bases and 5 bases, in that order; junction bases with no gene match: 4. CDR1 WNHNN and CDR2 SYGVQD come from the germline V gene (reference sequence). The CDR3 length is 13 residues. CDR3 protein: CASSRTGVTEAFF. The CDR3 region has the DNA TGCGCCAGCAGCCGGACAGGGGTTACTGAAGCTTTCTTT.

As DNA, the CDR3 is TGCGCCAGCAGCAAGGGGGCCAATGAAAAACTGTTTTTT. Translating gives CASSKGANEKLFF. This chain uses TRBV5-1 with TRBJ1-4; TRBD1 agrees at 7 bases. Germline V gene sequence: CDR1 SGHRS, CDR2 YFSETQ. Trimming took 4 bases from V and 5 from J; bases not matched to a gene: 2. The CDR3 loop spans 13 amino acids. Combining the CDR3 with reference TRBV5-1 and TRBJ1-4 gives the whole variable domain KAGVTQTPRYLIKTRGQQVTLSCSPISGHRSVSWYQQTPGQGLQFLFEYFSETQRNKGNFPGRFSGRQFSNSRSEMNVSTLELGDSALYLCASSKGANEKLFFGSGTQLSVL.

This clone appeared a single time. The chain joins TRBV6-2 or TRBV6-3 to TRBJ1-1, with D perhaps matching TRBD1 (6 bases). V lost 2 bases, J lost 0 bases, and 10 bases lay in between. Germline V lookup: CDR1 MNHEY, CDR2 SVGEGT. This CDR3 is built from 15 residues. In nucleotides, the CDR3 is TGTGCCAGCAGTTACCCGGACAGTTTGAACACTGAAGCTTTCTTT. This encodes CASSYPDSLNTEAFF.

CDR3 residues: CASSLVGTDQETQYF. DNA of the CDR3: TGTGCCAGCAGCTTAGTCGGGACAGATCAAGAGACCCAGTACTTC. The chain links TRBV11-2 to TRBJ2-5; 7 nucleotides line up with TRBD1. Germline-derived CDR1 and CDR2 are SGHAT and FQNNGV. This CDR3 has 15 residues. After removal of 1 base from V and 2 bases from J, the junction contained 4 bases not matched to a gene.

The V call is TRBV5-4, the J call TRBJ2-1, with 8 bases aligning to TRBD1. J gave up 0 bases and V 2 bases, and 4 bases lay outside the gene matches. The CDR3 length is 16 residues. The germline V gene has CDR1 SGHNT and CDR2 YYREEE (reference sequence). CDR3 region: CASSLNRGFSYNEQFF. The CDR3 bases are TGTGCCAGCAGCTTAAACAGGGGGTTCTCCTACAATGAGCAGTTCTTC. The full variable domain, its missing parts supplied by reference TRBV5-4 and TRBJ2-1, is ETGVTQSPTHLIKTRGQQVTLRCSSQSGHNTVSWYQQALGQGPQFIFQYYREEENGRGNFPPRFSGLQFPNYSSELNVNALELDDSALYLCASSLNRGFSYNEQFFGPGTRLTVL.

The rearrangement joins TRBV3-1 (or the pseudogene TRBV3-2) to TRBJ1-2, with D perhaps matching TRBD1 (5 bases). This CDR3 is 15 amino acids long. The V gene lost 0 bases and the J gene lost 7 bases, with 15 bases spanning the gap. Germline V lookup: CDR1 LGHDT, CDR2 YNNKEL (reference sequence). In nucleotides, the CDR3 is TGTGCCAGCAGCCAAGATTTTAAAGGGGTCGCTGGCTACACCTTC. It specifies CASSQDFKGVAGYTF.

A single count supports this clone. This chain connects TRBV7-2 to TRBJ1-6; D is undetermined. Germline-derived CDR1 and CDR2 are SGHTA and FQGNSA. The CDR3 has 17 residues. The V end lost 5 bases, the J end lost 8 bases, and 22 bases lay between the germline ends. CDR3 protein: CASSLSRGRVSDSPLHF. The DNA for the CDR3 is TGTGCCAGCAGCCTCTCGAGAGGGAGGGTATCGGATTCACCCCTCCACTTT.

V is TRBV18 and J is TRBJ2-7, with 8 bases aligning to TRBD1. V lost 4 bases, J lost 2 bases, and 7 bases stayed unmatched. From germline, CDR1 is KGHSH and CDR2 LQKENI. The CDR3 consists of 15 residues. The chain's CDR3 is CASSLQEQGAYEQYF. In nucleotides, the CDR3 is TGTGCCAGCTCACTACAAGAACAGGGGGCCTACGAGCAGTACTTC.

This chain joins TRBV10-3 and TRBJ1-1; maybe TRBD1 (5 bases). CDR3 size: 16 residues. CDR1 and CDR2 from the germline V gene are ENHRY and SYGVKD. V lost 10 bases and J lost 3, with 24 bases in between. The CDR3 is CATRVALWGRYTEAFF. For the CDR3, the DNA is TGTGCCACCAGGGTCGCCCTATGGGGCCGGTACACTGAAGCTTTCTTT.

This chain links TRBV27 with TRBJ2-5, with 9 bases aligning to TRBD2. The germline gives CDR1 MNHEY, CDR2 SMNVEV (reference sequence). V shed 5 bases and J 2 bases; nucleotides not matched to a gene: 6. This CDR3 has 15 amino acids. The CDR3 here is CASSSSGGPQETQYF. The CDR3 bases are TGTGCCAGCAGTAGCAGCGGGGGGCCTCAAGAGACCCAGTACTTC.

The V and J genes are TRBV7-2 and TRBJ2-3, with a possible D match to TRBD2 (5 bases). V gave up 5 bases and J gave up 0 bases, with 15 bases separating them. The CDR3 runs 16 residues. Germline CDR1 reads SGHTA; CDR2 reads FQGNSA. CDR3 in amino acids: CASSPGLYASTDTQYF. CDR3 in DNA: TGTGCCAGCAGCCCCGGACTTTATGCTAGCACAGATACGCAGTATTTT.

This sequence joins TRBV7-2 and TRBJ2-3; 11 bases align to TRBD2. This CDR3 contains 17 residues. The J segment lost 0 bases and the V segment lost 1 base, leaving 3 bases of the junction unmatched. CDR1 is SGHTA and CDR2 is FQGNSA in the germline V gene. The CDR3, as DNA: TGTGCCAGCAGCTTAGGACTAGCGGGGACCAGCACAGATACGCAGTATTTT. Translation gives CASSLGLAGTSTDTQYF.

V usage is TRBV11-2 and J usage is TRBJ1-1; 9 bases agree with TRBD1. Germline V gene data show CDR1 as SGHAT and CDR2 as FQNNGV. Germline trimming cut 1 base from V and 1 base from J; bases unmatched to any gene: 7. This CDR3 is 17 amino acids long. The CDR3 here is CASSLAYRGRKNTEAFF. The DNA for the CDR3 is TGTGCCAGCAGCTTAGCTTACAGGGGGCGAAAGAACACTGAAGCTTTCTTT. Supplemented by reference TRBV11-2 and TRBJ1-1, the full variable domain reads EAGVAQSPRYKIIEKRQSVAFWCNPISGHATLYWYQQILGQGPKLLIQFQNNGVVDDSQLPKDRFSAERLKGVDSTLKIQPAKLEDSAVYLCASSLAYRGRKNTEAFFGQGTRLTVV.

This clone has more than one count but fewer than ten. The CDR3 coding sequence is TGCGCCAGCAGCTTGGCCTTGGAGAGCTCCTACAATGAGCAGTTCTTC. This gives the protein CASSLALESSYNEQFF. The chain uses TRBV5-1 and TRBJ2-1; D not certain. CDR1 and CDR2 from the germline V gene are SGHRS and YFSETQ. This CDR3 has 16 amino acids. The V end lost 0 bases, the J end lost 0 bases, and 10 bases lay between the germline ends.

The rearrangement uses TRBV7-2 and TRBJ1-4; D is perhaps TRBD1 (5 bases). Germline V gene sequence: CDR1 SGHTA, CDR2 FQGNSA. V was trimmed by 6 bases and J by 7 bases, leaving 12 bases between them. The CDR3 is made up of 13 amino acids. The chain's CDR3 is CASSLGTSEKLFF. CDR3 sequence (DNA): TGTGCCAGCAGTCTAGGGACTTCTGAAAAACTGTTTTTT.

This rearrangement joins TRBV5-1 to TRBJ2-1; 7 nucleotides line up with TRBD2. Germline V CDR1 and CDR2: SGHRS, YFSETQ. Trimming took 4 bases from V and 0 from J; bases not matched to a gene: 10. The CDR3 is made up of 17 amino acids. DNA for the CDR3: TGCGCCAGCAGCATTGATCTAGCGGAGGCCTCCTACAATGAGCAGTTCTTC. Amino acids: CASSIDLAEASYNEQFF. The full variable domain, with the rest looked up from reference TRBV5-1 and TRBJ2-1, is KAGVTQTPRYLIKTRGQQVTLSCSPISGHRSVSWYQQTPGQGLQFLFEYFSETQRNKGNFPGRFSGRQFSNSRSEMNVSTLELGDSALYLCASSIDLAEASYNEQFFGPGTRLTVL.

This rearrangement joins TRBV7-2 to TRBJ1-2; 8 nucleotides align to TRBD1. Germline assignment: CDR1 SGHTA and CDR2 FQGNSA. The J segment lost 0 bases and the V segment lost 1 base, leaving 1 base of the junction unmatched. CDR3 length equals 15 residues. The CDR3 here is CASSLDRGANYGYTF. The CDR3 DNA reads TGTGCCAGCAGCTTAGACAGGGGGGCTAACTATGGCTACACCTTC.

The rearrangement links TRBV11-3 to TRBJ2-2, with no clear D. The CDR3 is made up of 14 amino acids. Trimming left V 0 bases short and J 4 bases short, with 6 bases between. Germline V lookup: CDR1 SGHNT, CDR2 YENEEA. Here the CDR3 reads CASSLDHSTGELFF. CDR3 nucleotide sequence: TGTGCCAGCAGCTTAGACCACAGCACCGGGGAGCTGTTTTTT.

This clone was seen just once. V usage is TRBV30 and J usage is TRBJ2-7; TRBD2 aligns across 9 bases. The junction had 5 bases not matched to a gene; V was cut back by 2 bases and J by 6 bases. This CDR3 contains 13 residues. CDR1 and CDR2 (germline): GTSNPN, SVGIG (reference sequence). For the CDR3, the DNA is TGTGCCTGGAGTCCTCGCGGGGGGGCCGAGCAGTACTTC. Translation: CAWSPRGGAEQYF.